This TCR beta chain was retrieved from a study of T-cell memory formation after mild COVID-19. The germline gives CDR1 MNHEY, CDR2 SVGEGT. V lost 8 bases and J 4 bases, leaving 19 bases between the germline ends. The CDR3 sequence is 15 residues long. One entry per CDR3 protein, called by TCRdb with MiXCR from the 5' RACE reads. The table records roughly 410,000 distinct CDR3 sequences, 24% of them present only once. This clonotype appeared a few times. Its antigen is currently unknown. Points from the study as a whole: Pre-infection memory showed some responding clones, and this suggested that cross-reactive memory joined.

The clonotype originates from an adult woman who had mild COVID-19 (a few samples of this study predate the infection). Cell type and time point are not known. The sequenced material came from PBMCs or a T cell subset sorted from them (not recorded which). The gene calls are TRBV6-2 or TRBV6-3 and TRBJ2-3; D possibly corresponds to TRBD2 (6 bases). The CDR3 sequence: CASVHGGRGADTQYF. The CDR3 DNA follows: TGTGCCAGCGTCCACGGAGGGAGAGGGGCAGATACGCAGTATTTT.